The 10 T cell receptor beta chains given below trace back to one sample, sequenced in a study of T-cell memory formation after mild COVID-19. TCRdb itself ran the 5' RACE reads through MiXCR, one entry per CDR3 protein. Of 450,000 or so distinct CDR3 sequences in the sample, 25% were seen once. The sample consisted of PBMCs or a T cell subset sorted from them (not recorded which). All receptors come from an adult woman who had mild COVID-19 (a few samples of this study predate the infection). Cell type and time point are not known.

This clonotype was detected a few times. The V gene is TRBV12-3 or TRBV12-4, the J gene TRBJ2-7; 13 positions match TRBD2. CDR3 size: 18 residues. Trimming took 6 bases from V and 3 from J; bases not matched to a gene: 14. In DNA form, the CDR3 reads TGTGCCAGCAGACCCCCGGGACTAGCGGGATACGCCCTCTACGAGCAGTACTTC. It codes for CASRPPGLAGYALYEQYF.

The V and J genes are TRBV15 and TRBJ2-1, with 8 bases aligning to TRBD2. CDR3 length: 16 amino acids. Germline trimming cut 3 bases from V and 7 bases from J; bases unmatched to any gene: 11. The germline CDR1 and CDR2 sequences are LNHNV and YYDKDF (reference sequence). CDR3 loop: CATSRRTGLVDNEQFF. CDR3 bases: TGTGCCACCAGCAGGAGAACGGGACTAGTAGATAATGAGCAGTTCTTC.

V usage is TRBV12-3 or TRBV12-4 and J usage is TRBJ2-3; perhaps D is TRBD1 or TRBD2 (5 bases each). CDR3 length equals 17 residues. Trimming pared 1 base from V and 0 bases from J, leaving 14 bases between. Here the CDR3 DNA reads TGTGCCAGCAGTTTAGACAGGACTGTCAGGAGCACAGATACGCAGTATTTT. Protein sequence: CASSLDRTVRSTDTQYF.

This sequence joins TRBV9 and TRBJ2-7, with no clear D. The CDR3 has 16 amino acids. V shed 4 bases and J shed 2 bases, with 19 bases lying between them. CDR1 and CDR2 (germline): SGDLS, YYNGEE. CDR3 loop: CASSPLSSTLAYEQYF. Here the CDR3 DNA reads TGTGCCAGCAGCCCCCTCTCTTCGACACTCGCCTACGAGCAGTACTTC.

The chain has TRBV18 and TRBJ1-3; the D is unclear. This CDR3 is 14 amino acids long. The germline V gene encodes CDR1 KGHSH and CDR2 LQKENI. V lost 2 bases, J lost 3 bases, and 8 bases lay in between. CDR3 bases: TGTGCCAGCTCACCAGGTCGAAATGGAAACACCATATATTTT. Encoded protein: CASSPGRNGNTIYF.

This clonotype has just a few counts. The chain employs TRBV11-2 and TRBJ2-5, with D perhaps TRBD2 (6 bases). V was shortened by 1 base and J by 4 bases, with 7 bases between the two germline ends. The CDR3 has 13 amino acids. Germline V gives CDR1 SGHAT, CDR2 FQNNGV. CDR3 loop: CASSLGEAETQYF. DNA of the CDR3: TGTGCCAGCAGCTTAGGGGAGGCAGAGACCCAGTACTTC. Combining the CDR3 with reference TRBV11-2 and TRBJ2-5 gives the whole variable domain EAGVAQSPRYKIIEKRQSVAFWCNPISGHATLYWYQQILGQGPKLLIQFQNNGVVDDSQLPKDRFSAERLKGVDSTLKIQPAKLEDSAVYLCASSLGEAETQYFGPGTRLLVL.

The chain combines TRBV6-5 with TRBJ1-5; perhaps TRBD1 as D (5 bases). V lost 5 bases to trimming and J lost 0 bases, with 11 bases between them. In germline, CDR1 is MNHEY, CDR2 SVGAGI. The CDR3 sequence is 15 residues long. The DNA of the CDR3 is TGTGCCAGCAGTGCAAGACAGTATAGCAATCAGCCCCAGCATTTT. This encodes CASSARQYSNQPQHF.

The chain recombines TRBV11-1 with TRBJ2-3; no clear D gene. The V end lost 2 bases, the J end lost 5 bases, and 17 bases lay between the germline ends. Germline CDR1 is SGHAT and CDR2 is FQDESV (reference sequence). CDR3 length: 16 residues. The CDR3 loop reads CASSLFPAAPEDTQYF. The CDR3 DNA sequence: TGTGCCAGCAGCTTATTTCCGGCGGCCCCAGAAGATACGCAGTATTTT.

The chain couples TRBV12-3 or TRBV12-4 to TRBJ2-7; unclear D gene. The CDR3 consists of 12 residues. With 6 bases removed from V and 0 bases from J, the gap between germline ends came to 6 bases. The CDR3 nucleotides read TGTGCCAGCAGAAAAAGCTCCTACGAGCAGTACTTC. Translation gives CASRKSSYEQYF.

This clonotype has only a few counts. This rearrangement joins TRBV9 to TRBJ2-5, with D perhaps TRBD2 (6 bases). Trimming removed 0 bases from V and 5 bases from J, with 8 bases in between. This CDR3 is 13 amino acids long. Germline CDR1 and CDR2: SGDLS and YYNGEE. For the CDR3, the DNA is TGTGCCAGCAGCGTAGGCGGGGCGGAGACCCAGTACTTC. It codes for CASSVGGAETQYF. The entire variable domain, with the rest obtained from reference TRBV9 and TRBJ2-5, is as follows: DSGVTQTPKHLITATGQRVTLRCSPRSGDLSVYWYQQSLDQGLQFLIQYYNGEERAKGNILERFSAQQFPDLHSELNLSSLELGDSALYFCASSVGGAETQYFGPGTRLLVL.